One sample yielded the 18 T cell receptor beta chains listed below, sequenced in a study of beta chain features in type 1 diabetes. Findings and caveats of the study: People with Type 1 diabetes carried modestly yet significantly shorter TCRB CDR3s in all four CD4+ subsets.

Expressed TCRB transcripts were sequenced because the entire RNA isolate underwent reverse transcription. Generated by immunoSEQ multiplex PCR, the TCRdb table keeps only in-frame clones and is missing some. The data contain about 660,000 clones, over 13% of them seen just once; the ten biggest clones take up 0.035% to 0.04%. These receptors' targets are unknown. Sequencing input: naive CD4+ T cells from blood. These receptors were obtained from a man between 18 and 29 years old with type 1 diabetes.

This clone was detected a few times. The chain's CDR3 is CSEWDRGGETQYF. CDR3 bases: TGCAGCGAGTGGGACAGGGGGGGAGAGACCCAGTACTTC. The chain combines TRBV29-1 with TRBJ2-5; 11 bases match TRBD1. V lost 7 bases and J lost 4; bases outside the gene matches: 5. CDR1 is SQVTM, CDR2 ANQGSEA, per germline. The CDR3 extends over 13 amino acids.

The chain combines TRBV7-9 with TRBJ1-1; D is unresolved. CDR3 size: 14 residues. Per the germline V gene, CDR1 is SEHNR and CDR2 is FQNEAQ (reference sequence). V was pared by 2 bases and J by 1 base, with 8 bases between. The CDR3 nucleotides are TGTGCCAGCAGCTTAAAGAGGGAGAACACTGAAGCTTTCTTT. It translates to CASSLKRENTEAFF.

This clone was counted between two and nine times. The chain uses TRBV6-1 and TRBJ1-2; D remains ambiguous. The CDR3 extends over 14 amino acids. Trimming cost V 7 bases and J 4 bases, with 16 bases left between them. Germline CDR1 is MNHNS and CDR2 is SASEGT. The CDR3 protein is CASTEIRTIYGYTF. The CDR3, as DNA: TGTGCCAGCACAGAAATCAGAACAATCTATGGCTACACCTTC.

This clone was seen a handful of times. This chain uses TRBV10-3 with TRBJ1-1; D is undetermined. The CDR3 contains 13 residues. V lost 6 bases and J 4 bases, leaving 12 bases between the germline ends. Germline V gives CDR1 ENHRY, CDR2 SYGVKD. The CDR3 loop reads CAISRGNSTEAFF. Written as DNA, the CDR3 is TGTGCCATCAGCCGCGGTAACAGCACTGAAGCTTTCTTT.

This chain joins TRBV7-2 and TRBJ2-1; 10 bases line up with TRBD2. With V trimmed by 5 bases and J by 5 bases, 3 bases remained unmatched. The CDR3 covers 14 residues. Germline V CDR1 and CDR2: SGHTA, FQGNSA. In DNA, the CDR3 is TGTGCCAGCAGCCATACTAGCGGGAACAATGAGCAGTTCTTC. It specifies CASSHTSGNNEQFF.

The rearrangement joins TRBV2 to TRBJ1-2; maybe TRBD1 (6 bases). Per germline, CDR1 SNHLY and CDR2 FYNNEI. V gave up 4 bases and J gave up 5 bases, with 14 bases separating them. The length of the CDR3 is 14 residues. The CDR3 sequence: CASSAEQGAYGYTF. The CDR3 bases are TGTGCCAGCAGTGCCGAACAGGGAGCGTATGGCTACACCTTC.

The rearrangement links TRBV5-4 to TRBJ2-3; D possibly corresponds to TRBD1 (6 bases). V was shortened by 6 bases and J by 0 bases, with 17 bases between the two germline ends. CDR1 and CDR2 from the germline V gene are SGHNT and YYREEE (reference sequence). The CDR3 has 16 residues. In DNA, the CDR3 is TGTGCCAGCACCTCCGCACAGGGCCGTAGCACAGATACGCAGTATTTT. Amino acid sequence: CASTSAQGRSTDTQYF.

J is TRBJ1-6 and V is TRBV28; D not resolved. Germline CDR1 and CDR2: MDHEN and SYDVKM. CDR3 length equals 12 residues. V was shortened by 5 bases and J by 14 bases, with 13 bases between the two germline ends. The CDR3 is CASSAYGTSLHF. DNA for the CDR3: TGTGCCAGCAGTGCTTACGGTACATCCCTCCACTTT. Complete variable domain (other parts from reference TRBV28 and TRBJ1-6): DVKVTQSSRYLVKRTGEKVFLECVQDMDHENMFWYRQDPGLGLRLIYFSYDVKMKEKGDIPEGYSVSREKKERFSLILESASTNQTSMYLCASSAYGTSLHFGNGTRLTVT.

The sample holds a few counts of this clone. The CDR3 reads CATSAYGAGNTIYF. The DNA of the CDR3 is TGTGCCACCAGCGCCTATGGGGCTGGAAACACCATATATTTT. V is TRBV15 and J is TRBJ1-3; D is unclear. V was trimmed by 5 bases and J by 2 bases, leaving 10 bases between them. This CDR3 is built from 14 residues. Per the germline V gene, CDR1 is LNHNV and CDR2 is YYDKDF (reference sequence).

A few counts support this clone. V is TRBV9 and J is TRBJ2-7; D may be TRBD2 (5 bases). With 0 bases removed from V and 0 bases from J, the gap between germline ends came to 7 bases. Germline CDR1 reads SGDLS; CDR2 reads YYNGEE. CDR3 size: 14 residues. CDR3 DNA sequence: TGTGCCAGCAGCGTAGTTAGCGCCTCCTACGAGCAGTACTTC. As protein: CASSVVSASYEQYF.

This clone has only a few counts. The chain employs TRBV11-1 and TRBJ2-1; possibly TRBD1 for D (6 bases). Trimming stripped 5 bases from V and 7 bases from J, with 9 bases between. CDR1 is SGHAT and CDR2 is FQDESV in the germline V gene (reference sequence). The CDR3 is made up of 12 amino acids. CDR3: CASSRTVNEQFF. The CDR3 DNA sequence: TGTGCCAGCAGCCGGACAGTAAATGAGCAGTTCTTC.

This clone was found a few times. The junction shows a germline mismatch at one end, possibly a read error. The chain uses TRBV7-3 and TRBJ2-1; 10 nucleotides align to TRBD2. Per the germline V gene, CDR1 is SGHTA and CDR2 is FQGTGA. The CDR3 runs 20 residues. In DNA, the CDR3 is TGTGCCAGCAGCTCCCTCCGTCCTAGCGGGGGCCATCCCTCCAACAATGAGCAGTTCTTC. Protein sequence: CASSSLRPSGGHPSNNEQFF.

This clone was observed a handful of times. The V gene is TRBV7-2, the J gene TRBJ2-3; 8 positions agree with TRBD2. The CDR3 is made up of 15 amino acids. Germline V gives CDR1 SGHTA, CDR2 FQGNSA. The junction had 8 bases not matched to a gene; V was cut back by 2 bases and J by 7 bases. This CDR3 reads CASSLKLAGPNTQYF. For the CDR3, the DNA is TGTGCCAGCAGCTTAAAGCTAGCGGGCCCCAATACGCAGTATTTT.

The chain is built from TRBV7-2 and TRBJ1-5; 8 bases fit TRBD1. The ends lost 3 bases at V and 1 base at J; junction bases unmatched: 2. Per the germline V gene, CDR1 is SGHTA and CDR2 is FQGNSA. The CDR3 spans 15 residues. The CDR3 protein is CASSFGTGSNQPQHF. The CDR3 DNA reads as TGTGCCAGCAGCTTCGGGACAGGAAGCAATCAGCCCCAGCATTTT.

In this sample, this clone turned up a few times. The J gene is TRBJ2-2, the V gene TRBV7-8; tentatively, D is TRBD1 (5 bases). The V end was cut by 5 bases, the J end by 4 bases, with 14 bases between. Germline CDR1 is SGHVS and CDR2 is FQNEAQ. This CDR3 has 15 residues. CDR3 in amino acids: CASSPARGGTGELFF. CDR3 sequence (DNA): TGTGCCAGCAGCCCGGCAAGGGGCGGCACCGGGGAGCTGTTTTTT.

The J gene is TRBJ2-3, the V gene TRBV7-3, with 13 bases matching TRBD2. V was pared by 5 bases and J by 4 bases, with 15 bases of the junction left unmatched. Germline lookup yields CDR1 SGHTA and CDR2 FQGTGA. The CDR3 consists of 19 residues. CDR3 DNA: TGTGCCAGCAGCATTACTAGCGGGGGGGCCCCCAAGAGGCCAGATACGCAGTATTTT. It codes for CASSITSGGAPKRPDTQYF.

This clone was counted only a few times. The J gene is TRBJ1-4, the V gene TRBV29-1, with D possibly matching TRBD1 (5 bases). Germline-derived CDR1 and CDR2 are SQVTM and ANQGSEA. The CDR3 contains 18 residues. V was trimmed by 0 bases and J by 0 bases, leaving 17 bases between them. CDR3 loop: CSVEELGDRNATNEKLFF. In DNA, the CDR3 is TGCAGCGTTGAAGAATTGGGAGACAGAAATGCAACTAATGAAAAACTGTTTTTT.

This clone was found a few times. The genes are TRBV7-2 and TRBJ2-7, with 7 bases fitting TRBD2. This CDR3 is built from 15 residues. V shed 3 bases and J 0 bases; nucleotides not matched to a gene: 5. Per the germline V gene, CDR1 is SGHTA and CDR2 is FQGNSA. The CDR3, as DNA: TGTGCCAGCAGCTTCGCGGGGGTTAGCTCCTACGAGCAGTACTTC. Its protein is CASSFAGVSSYEQYF.